This T cell receptor (beta chain) was found in a study of cytomegalovirus exposure and HLA in healthy donors. Study observations and caveats: The authors listed approximately 150 TCR beta chains as cytomegalovirus-associated.

The table came from immunoSEQ multiplex PCR; TCRdb's copy has only in-frame clones and leaves some out. The sample contains about 73,000 clones, about 95% of which appear only once. Details on this clone: Antigen: not known.

Sequencing was done on a sample of PBMCs. This sequence was found in a man aged 18 to 30 in good health and CMV-seronegative.

CDR3 residues: CAWAAGANEKLFF. The DNA for the CDR3 is TGTGCCTGGGCCGCGGGGGCTAATGAAAAACTGTTTTTT. The chain is built from TRBV30 and TRBJ1-4, with D tentatively TRBD1 (5 bases). The CDR3 runs to 13 residues. V lost 5 bases and J 3 bases, leaving 10 bases between the germline ends. Germline CDR1 reads GTSNPN; CDR2 reads SVGIG (reference sequence).